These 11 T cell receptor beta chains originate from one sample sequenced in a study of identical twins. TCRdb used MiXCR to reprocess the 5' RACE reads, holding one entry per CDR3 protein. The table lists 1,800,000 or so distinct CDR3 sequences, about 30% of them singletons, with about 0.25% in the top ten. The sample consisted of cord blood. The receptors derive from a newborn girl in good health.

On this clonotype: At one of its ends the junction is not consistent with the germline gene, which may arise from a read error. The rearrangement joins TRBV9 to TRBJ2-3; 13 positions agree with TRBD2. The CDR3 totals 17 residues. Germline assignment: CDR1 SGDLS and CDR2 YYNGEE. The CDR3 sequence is CAGSASMGLAGLDTQYF. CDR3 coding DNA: TGTGCCGGCAGCGCCTCGATGGGACTAGCGGGATTGGATACGCAGTATTTT.

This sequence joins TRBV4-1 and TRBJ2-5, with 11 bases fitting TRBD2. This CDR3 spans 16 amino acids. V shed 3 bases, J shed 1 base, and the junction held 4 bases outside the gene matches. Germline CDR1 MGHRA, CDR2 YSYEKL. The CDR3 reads CASSHGTSGIQETQYF. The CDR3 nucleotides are TGCGCCAGCAGCCATGGGACTAGCGGTATCCAAGAGACCCAGTACTTC.

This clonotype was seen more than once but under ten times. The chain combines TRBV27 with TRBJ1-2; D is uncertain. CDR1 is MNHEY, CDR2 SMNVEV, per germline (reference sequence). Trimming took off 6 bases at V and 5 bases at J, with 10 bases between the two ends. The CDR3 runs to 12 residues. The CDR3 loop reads CASRGYQYGYTF. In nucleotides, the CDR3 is TGTGCCAGCAGGGGGTATCAGTATGGCTACACCTTC.

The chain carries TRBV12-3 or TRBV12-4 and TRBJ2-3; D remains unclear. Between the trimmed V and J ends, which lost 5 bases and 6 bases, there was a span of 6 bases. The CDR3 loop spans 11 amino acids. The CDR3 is CASSPWDTQYF. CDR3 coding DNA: TGTGCCAGCAGTCCATGGGATACGCAGTATTTT.

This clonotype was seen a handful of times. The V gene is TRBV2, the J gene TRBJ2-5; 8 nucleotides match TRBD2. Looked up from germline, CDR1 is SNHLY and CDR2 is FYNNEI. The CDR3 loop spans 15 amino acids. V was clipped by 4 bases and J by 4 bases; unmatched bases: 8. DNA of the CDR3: TGTGCCAGCAGTGTTTCCAGCGGGAGTAGAGAGACCCAGTACTTC. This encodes CASSVSSGSRETQYF.

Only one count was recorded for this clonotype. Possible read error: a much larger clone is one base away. The CDR3 coding sequence is TGTGTCAGCAGCTCTAGGACTAGCTCCTACGAGCAGTACTTC. It translates to CVSSSRTSSYEQYF. This sequence joins TRBV4-2 and TRBJ2-7; 7 nucleotides line up with TRBD2. Germline CDR1 reads LGHNA; CDR2 reads YNFKEQ. This CDR3 spans 14 amino acids.

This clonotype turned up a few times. CDR3: CASSSFPGTEAFF. The CDR3 region has the DNA TGTGCCAGCAGTTCCTTCCCCGGCACTGAAGCTTTCTTT. V usage is TRBV28 and J usage is TRBJ1-1, with unresolved D. CDR1 is MDHEN and CDR2 is SYDVKM in the germline V gene. V lost 4 bases, J lost 4 bases, and 10 bases lay in between. The CDR3 is made up of 13 amino acids.

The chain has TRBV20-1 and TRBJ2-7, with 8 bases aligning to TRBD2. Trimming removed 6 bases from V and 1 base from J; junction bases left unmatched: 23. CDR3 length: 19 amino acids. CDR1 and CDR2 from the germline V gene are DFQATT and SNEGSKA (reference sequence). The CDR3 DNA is TGCAGTGCGAGGATATCCTCGGGAGCGGGGGTCGCTATATCCTACGAGCAGTACTTC. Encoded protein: CSARISSGAGVAISYEQYF.

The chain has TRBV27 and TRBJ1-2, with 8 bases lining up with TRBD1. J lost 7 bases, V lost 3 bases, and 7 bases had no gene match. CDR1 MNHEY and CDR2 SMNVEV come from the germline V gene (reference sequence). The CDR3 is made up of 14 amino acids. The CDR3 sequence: CASSFLDRASGYTF. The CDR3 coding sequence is TGTGCCAGCAGTTTCTTGGACAGGGCGAGTGGCTACACCTTC.

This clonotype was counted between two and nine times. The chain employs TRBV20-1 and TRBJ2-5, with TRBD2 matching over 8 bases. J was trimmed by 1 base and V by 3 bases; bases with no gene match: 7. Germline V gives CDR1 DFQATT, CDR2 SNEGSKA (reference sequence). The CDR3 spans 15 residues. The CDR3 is CSARRPGLVQETQYF. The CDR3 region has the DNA TGCAGTGCTAGGAGACCGGGACTAGTCCAAGAGACCCAGTACTTC.

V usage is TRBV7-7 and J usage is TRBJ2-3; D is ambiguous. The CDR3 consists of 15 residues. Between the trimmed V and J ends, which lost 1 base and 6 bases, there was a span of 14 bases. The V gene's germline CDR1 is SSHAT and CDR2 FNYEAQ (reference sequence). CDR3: CASSLGSHPGDTQYF. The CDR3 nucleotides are TGTGCCAGCAGCTTAGGCTCTCACCCCGGGGATACGCAGTATTTT.